The rows below give T cell receptor beta chains drawn from one sample of a study of cytomegalovirus exposure and HLA in healthy donors. Profiling relied on immunoSEQ multiplex PCR, and the TCRdb table lists in-frame clones only, not all of them. The sample has 100,000 to 150,000 clones, over 85% seen once. Sequencing was performed on PBMCs. These receptors were obtained from a woman aged 18-29 years in good health and CMV-seronegative. CDR3s leave out the opening cysteine and the closing phenylalanine or tryptophan.

V gene	J gene	CDR3 protein
TRBV7-9	TRBJ1-3	ASSLEGTVSGNTIY
TRBV4-3	TRBJ2-1	ASSQAPRAGASGEQF
TRBV6-1	TRBJ1-1	ASLQGAWENTEAF
TRBV5-1	TRBJ2-1	ASREYRENNEQF
TRBV30	TRBJ1-1	AWSYMNTEAF
TRBV7-9	TRBJ2-1	ASSPQLGGGQF
TRBV4-1	TRBJ1-1	ASRRGQGGEAF
TRBV6-1	TRBJ1-4	ASSEDRGGEKLF
TRBV11-3	TRBJ2-7	ASSLRDSQQY
TRBV7-2	TRBJ2-7	ASSSQQGAHGEQY
TRBV2	TRBJ2-1	ASGTTGYNEQF
TRBV5-8	TRBJ2-5	ASSPLGLAGGQETQY
TRBV5-5	TRBJ2-7	ASSFLAGAYEQY
TRBV12-5	TRBJ1-2	ASGLANAGRAGYGYT
TRBV19	TRBJ1-2	ASSFGRVNYGYT
TRBV4-2	TRBJ2-1	ASSQFGGEYNEQF
TRBV10-1	TRBJ2-7	ASSDRPDRAKTYEQY